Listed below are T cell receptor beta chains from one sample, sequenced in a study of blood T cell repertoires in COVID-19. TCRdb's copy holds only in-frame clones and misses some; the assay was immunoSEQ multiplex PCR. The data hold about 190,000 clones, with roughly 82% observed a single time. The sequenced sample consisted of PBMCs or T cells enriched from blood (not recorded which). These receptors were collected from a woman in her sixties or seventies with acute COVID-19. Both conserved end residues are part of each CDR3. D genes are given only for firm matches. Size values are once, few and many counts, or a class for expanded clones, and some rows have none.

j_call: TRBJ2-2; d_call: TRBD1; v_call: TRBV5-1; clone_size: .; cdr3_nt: TGCGCCAGCAGCCATACGGACAGGGGGCTACGCGGGGAGCTGTTTTTT; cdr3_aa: CASSHTDRGLRGELFF
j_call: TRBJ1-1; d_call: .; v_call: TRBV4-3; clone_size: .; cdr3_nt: TGCGCCAGCAGCCAAGATGAGCCTAGGAGGGGCACTGAAGCTTTCTTT; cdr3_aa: CASSQDEPRRGTEAFF
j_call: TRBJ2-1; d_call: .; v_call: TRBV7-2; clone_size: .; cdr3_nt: TGTGCCAGCAGCTTAGAGGCCCTAGATGGCAATGAGCAGTTCTTC; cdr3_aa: CASSLEALDGNEQFF
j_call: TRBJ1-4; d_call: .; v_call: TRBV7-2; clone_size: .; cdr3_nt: TGTGCCAGCAGTCTAAGGCCAGGGGCGAGGTTTGAAAAACTGTTTTTT; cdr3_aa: CASSLRPGARFEKLFF
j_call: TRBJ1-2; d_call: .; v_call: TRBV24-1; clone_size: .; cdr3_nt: TGTGCCACCGAAGAGTTCGGGGGCTACACCTTC; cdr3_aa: CATEEFGGYTF
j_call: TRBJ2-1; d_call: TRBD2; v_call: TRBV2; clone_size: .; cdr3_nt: TGTGCCATCCGGGGACTAGCGGGGGGGCCAATACGGAATGAGCAGTTCTTC; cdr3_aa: CAIRGLAGGPIRNEQFF
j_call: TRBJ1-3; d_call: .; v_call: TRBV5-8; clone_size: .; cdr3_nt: TGTGCCAGCAGCCCTACAGGGCGAAGTGGAAACACCATATATTTT; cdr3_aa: CASSPTGRSGNTIYF
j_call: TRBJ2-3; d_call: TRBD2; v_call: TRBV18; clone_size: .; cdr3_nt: TGTGCCAGCTCACCGACCGGGGCGGGACTACCCACAGATACGCAGTATTTT; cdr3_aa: CASSPTGAGLPTDTQYF
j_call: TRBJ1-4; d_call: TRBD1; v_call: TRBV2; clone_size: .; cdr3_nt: TGTGCCAGCAGGAAGGAGGGGGCGGTAACTAATGAAAAACTGTTTTTT; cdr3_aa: CASRKEGAVTNEKLFF
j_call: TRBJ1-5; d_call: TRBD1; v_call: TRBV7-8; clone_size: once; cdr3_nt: TGTGCCAGCAGCTCCGAGACAGGGTGGGGCAATCAGCCCCAGCATTTT; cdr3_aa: CASSSETGWGNQPQHF
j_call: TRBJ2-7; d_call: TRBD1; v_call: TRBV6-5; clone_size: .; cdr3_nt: TGTGCCAGCAAACAGGGGATCTTCAACGAGCAGTACTTC; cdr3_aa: CASKQGIFNEQYF